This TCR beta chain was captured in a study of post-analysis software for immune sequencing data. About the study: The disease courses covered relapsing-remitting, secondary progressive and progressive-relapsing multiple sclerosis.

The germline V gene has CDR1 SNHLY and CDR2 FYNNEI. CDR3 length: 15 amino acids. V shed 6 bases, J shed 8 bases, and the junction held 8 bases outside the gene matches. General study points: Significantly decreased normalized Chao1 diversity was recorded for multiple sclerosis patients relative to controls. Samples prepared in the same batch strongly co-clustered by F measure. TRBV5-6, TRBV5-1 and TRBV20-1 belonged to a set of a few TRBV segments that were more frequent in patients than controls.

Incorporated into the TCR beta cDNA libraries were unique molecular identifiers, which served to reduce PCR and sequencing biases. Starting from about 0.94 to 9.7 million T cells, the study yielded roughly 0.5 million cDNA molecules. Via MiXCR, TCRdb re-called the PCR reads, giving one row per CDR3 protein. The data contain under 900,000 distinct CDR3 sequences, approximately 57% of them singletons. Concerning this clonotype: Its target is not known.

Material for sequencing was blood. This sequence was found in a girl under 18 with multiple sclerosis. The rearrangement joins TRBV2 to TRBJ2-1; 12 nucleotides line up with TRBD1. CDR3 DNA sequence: TGTGCCAGCAGGGAGGGGGGACAGGGGGCATATGAGCAGTTCTTC. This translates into CASREGGQGAYEQFF.